This T cell receptor beta chain was identified in a study of CD4 T cells in relation to SARS-CoV-2 and coronaviruses. Study details: Convalescent patients were roughly 8 males and 4 females; two were Hispanic. General observations from the study: This crossreactivity analysis covered spike protein alone, no other viral proteins.

Concerning this clone itself: Its antigen is as yet unknown.

Survey-level TCR-beta sequencing used DNA from CEF-cultured naive and memory CD4+ T cells. Measured with immunoSEQ multiplex PCR; TCRdb has only the in-frame clones, and not every one. The repertoire holds some 35,000 clones, with around 82% as singletons. This TCR was recovered from an adult with COVID-19. Sequences were obtained from naive CD4+ T cells from PBMCs, cultured in vitro. Subset meaning: naive CD4+ T cells isolated by negative enrichment.

In nucleotides, the CDR3 is TGTGCCAGCAGCGTAGCTGAAGCGTTTAGCGAGCAGTACTTC. Translated, it gives CASSVAEAFSEQYF. V is TRBV9 and J is TRBJ2-7; no clear D gene. The V and J ends lost 0 bases and 6 bases respectively, with 13 bases between them. The length of the CDR3 is 14 residues. Germline V lookup: CDR1 SGDLS, CDR2 YYNGEE.